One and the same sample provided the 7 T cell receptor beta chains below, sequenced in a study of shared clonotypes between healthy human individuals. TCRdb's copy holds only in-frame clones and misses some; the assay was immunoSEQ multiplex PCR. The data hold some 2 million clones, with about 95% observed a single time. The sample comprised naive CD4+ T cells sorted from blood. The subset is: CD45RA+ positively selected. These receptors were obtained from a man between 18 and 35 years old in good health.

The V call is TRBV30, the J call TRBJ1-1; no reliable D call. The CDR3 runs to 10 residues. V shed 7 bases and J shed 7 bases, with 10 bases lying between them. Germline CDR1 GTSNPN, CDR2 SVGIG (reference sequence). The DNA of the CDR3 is TGTGCCTCCGGGCGGGGTGAAGCTTTCTTT. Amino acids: CASGRGEAFF. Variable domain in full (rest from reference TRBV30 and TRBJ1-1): SQTIHQWPATLVQPVGSPLSLECTVEGTSNPNLYWYRQAAGRGLQLLFYSVGIGQISSEVPQNLSASRPQDRQFILSSKKLLLSDSGFYLCASGRGEAFFGQGTRLTVV.

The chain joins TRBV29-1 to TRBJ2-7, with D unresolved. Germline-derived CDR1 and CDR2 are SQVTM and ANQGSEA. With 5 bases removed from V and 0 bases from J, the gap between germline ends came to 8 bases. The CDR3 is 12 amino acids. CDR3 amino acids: CSVLDGSYEQYF. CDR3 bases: TGCAGCGTTCTAGACGGCTCCTACGAGCAGTACTTC.

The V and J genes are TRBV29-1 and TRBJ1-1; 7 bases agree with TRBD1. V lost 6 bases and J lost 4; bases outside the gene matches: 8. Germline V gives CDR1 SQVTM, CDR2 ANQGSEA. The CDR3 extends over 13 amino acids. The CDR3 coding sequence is TGCAGCGTAGAGGGACAGATGAGCACTGAAGCTTTCTTT. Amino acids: CSVEGQMSTEAFF.

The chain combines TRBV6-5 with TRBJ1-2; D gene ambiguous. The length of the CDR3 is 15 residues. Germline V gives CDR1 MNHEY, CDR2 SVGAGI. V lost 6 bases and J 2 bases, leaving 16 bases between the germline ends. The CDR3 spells CASSPRTQGNYGYTF. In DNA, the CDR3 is TGTGCCAGCAGCCCAAGAACCCAAGGAAACTATGGCTACACCTTC.

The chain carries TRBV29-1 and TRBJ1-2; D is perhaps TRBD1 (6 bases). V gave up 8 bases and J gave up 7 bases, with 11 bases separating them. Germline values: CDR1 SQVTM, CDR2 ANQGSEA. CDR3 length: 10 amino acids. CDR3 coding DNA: TGCAGCACTGAGGGGGGTGGCTACACCTTC. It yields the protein CSTEGGGYTF.

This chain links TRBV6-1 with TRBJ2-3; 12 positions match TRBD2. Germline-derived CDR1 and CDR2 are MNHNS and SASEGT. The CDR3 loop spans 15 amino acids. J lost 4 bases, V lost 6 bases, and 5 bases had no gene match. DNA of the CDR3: TGTGCCAGCAGGACTAGCGGGAGTTCCTCAGATACGCAGTATTTT. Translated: CASRTSGSSSDTQYF.

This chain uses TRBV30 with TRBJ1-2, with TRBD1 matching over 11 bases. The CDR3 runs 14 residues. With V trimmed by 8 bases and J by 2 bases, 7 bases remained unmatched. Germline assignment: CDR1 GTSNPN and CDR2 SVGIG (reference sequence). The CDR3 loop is CAGIRDRGNYGYTF. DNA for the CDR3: TGTGCCGGAATTCGGGACAGGGGGAACTATGGCTACACCTTC.